This paragraph covers one T cell receptor beta chain sequence. What it binds is not known. V lost 5 bases and J 8 bases, leaving 19 bases between the germline ends. This CDR3 spans 15 amino acids. CDR1 SGHVS and CDR2 FQNEAQ come from the germline V gene. The record originates from a study of identical twins. Study observations and caveats: Weaker excess twin sharing was seen among beta out-of-frame sequences. Zero-insertion analyses could be partly confounded by invariant MAIT and iNKT cells.

TCRdb re-derived calls from the 5' RACE reads in MiXCR, one entry per CDR3 protein. Of roughly 540,000 distinct CDR3 sequences in the sample, less than 25% were seen once. This sample was shared with a second study, whose subject was T cells expressing NK-cell markers.

The rearrangement uses TRBV7-8 and TRBJ2-4, with TRBD1 as a possible D gene (9 bases). The sequenced sample was CD4+ T cells sorted from blood. This TCR derives from a woman aged 18-29 years in good health. The CDR3 loop is CASSPIAGQGHIQYF. In DNA form, the CDR3 reads TGTGCCAGCAGCCCAATAGCGGGACAGGGCCACATTCAGTACTTC.